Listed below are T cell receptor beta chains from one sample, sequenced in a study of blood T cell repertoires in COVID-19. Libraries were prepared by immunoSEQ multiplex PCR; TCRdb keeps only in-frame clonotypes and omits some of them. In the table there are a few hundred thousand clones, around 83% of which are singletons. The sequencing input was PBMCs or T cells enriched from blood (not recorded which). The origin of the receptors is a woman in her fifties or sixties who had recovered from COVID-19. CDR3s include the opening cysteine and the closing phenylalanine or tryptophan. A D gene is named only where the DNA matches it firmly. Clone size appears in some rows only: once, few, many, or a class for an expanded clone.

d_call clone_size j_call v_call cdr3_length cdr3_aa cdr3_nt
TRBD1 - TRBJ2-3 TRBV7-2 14 CASRQGAGTDTQYF TGTGCCAGCAGGCAGGGGGCCGGGACAGATACGCAGTATTTT
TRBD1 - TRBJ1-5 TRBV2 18 CASSVGTAFSISNQPQHF TGTGCCAGCAGTGTAGGGACAGCGTTCTCTATCAGCAATCAGCCCCAGCATTTT
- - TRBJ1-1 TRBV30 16 CAWSVPMPGGNTEAFF TGTGCCTGGAGTGTACCTATGCCCGGAGGGAACACTGAAGCTTTCTTT
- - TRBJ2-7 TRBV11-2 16 CASSLERMAGSYEQYF TGTGCCAGCAGCTTAGAAAGGATGGCAGGTTCCTACGAGCAGTACTTC
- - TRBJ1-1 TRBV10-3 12 CAISPTDTEAFF TGTGCCATCAGTCCGACAGACACTGAAGCTTTCTTT
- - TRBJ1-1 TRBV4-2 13 CASSQDMEVRAFF TGTGCCAGCAGCCAAGATATGGAGGTTCGGGCTTTCTTT
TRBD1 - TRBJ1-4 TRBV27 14 CASGRQGMGEKLFF TGTGCCAGCGGCAGACAGGGAATGGGTGAAAAACTGTTTTTT
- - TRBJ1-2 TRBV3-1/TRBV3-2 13 CASSQADSYGYTF TGTGCCAGCAGCCAGGCTGACAGCTATGGCTACACCTTC
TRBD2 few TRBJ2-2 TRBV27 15 CASRLAGANTGELFF TGTGCCAGCAGACTAGCGGGAGCGAACACCGGGGAGCTGTTTTTT
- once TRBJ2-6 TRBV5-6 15 CASSLGDSGANVLTF TGTGCCAGCAGCTTGGGAGACTCTGGGGCCAACGTCCTGACTTTC
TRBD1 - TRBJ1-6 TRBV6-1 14 CASSRGRIDSPLHF TGTGCCAGCAGCAGGGGGAGAATTGATTCACCCCTCCACTTT
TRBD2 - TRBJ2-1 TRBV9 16 CASSDPHSGGAGEQFF TGTGCCAGCAGCGACCCTCATAGCGGGGGGGCGGGGGAGCAGTTCTTC
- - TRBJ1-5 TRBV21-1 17 CASSLQGVPYSNQPQHF TGTGCCAGCAGCCTACAGGGGGTCCCGTATAGCAATCAGCCCCAGCATTTT
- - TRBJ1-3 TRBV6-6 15 CASSPHGGLGNTIYF TGTGCCAGCAGTCCCCACGGGGGGCTTGGAAACACCATATATTTT
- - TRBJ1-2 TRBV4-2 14 CASSQDRGNYGYTF TGTGCCAGCAGCCAAGATCGCGGAAACTATGGCTACACCTTC
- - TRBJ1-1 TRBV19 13 CASHRSYGTEAFF TGTGCCAGCCACAGGTCATACGGCACTGAAGCTTTCTTT
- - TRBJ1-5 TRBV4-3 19 CASSQGWVGRQFSNQPQHF TGCGCCAGCAGCCAAGGGTGGGTGGGCAGACAGTTTAGCAATCAGCCCCAGCATTTT
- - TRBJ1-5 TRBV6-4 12 CAWVGRNQPQHF TGTGCTTGGGTGGGGCGCAATCAGCCCCAGCATTTT
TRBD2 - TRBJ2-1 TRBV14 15 CASSQDLAAYNEQFF TGTGCCAGCAGCCAAGATCTAGCGGCATACAATGAGCAGTTCTTC
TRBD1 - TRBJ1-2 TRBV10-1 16 CASSPVPGQGGYGYTF TGCGCCAGCAGCCCAGTCCCGGGACAGGGTGGGTATGGCTACACCTTC
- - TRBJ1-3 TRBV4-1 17 CASSQRGGGTSGNTIYF TGCGCCAGCAGCCAAAGGGGAGGCGGGACCTCTGGAAACACCATATATTTT
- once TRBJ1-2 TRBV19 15 CASSIRTGTNYGYTF TGTGCCAGTAGTATCCGAACAGGGACCAACTATGGCTACACCTTC
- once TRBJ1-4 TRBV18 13 CASSPRANEKLFF TGTGCCAGCTCACCGAGGGCCAATGAAAAACTGTTTTTT
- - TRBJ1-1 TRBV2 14 CASSVSAGDWAAFF TGTGCCAGCAGTGTGAGTGCAGGGGATTGGGCAGCTTTCTTT
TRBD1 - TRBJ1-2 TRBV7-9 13 CASTEDRGGGYTF TGTGCCAGCACTGAAGACAGGGGGGGTGGCTACACCTTC
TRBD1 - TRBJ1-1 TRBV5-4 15 CASSPGQEMNTEAFF TGTGCCAGCAGCCCCGGACAGGAAATGAACACTGAAGCTTTCTTT
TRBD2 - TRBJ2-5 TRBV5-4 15 CASSLVRGGSETQYF TGTGCCAGCAGCTTGGTCCGGGGGGGATCAGAGACCCAGTACTTC
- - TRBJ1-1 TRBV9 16 CASSASLWGQNTEAFF TGTGCCAGCAGCGCCTCCTTATGGGGGCAAAACACTGAAGCTTTCTTT
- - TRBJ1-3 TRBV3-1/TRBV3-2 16 CASSQDVQIPGNTIYF TGTGCCAGCAGCCAAGACGTGCAGATTCCCGGAAACACCATATATTTT
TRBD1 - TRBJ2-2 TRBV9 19 CASSGHPGQGTKLTGELFF TGTGCCAGCAGCGGACACCCGGGACAGGGAACCAAACTCACCGGGGAGCTGTTTTTT
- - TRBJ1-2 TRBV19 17 CASSIDRAGGELSGYTF TGTGCCAGTAGTATAGATAGGGCGGGAGGGGAGTTAAGTGGCTACACCTTC
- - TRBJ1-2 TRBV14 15 CASSRTALGFYGYTF TGTGCCAGCAGCCGGACAGCCCTAGGGTTCTATGGCTACACCTTC
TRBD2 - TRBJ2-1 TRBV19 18 CASSPTSYPSGSHNEQFF TGTGCCAGTAGTCCGACGTCCTACCCTAGCGGGTCCCACAATGAGCAGTTCTTC
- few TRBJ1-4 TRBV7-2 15 CASSLDRSTNEKLFF TGTGCCAGCAGCTTAGACAGGAGCACAAATGAAAAACTGTTTTTT
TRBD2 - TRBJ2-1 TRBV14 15 CASSQASGGFNEQFF TGTGCCAGCAGCCAAGCTAGCGGGGGGTTCAATGAGCAGTTCTTC
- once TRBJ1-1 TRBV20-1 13 CSASKGQNTEAFF TGCAGTGCTAGTAAGGGACAGAACACTGAAGCTTTCTTT
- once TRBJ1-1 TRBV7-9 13 CALAMGEGTEAFF TGTGCCCTAGCCATGGGCGAGGGCACTGAAGCTTTCTTT
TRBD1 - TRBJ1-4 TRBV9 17 CASSLSPSGTGNEKLFF TGTGCCAGCAGCCTCTCCCCGTCCGGGACAGGAAATGAAAAACTGTTTTTT
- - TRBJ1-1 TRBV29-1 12 CSVFRESTEAFF TGCAGCGTTTTCCGGGAGAGCACTGAAGCTTTCTTT
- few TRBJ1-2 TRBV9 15 CASSVGTNANYGYTF TGTGCCAGCAGCGTAGGGACAAACGCTAACTATGGCTACACCTTC
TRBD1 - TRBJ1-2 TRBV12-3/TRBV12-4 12 CASSGTGYGYTF TGTGCCAGCAGTGGGACAGGCTATGGCTACACCTTC
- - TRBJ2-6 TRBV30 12 CAWATGANVLTF TGTGCCTGGGCTACTGGGGCCAACGTCCTGACTTTC
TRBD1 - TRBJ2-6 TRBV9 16 CASSSLTGLGANVLTF TGTGCCAGCAGCTCCCTGACAGGGCTTGGGGCCAACGTCCTGACTTTC
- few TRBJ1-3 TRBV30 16 CAWSTPHRSSGNTIYF TGTGCCTGGAGTACGCCTCACAGGAGCTCTGGAAACACCATATATTTT
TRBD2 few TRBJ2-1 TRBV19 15 CASSMGAGLYNEQFF TGTGCCAGTAGTATGGGAGCGGGGCTCTACAATGAGCAGTTCTTC
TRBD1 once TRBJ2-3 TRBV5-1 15 CASSTDRVWGDTQYF TGCGCCAGCAGCACAGACAGGGTATGGGGAGATACGCAGTATTTT
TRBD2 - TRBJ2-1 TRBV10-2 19 CASTEQTSGLESSYNEQFF TGCGCCAGCACCGAACAGACTAGCGGGCTGGAGAGCTCCTACAATGAGCAGTTCTTC
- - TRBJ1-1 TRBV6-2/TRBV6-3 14 CASSLGLPNTEAFF TGTGCCAGCAGCCTCGGACTGCCGAACACTGAAGCTTTCTTT
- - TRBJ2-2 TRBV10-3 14 CAISPGTATGELFF TGTGCCATCAGCCCGGGGACTGCTACCGGGGAGCTGTTTTTT
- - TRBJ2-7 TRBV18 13 CASSAGYGYEQYF TGTGCCAGCTCAGCAGGGTATGGCTACGAGCAGTACTTC
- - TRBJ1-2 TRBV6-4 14 CASSPGGRVSGYTF TGTGCCAGCAGCCCGGGGGGCCGGGTTTCTGGCTACACCTTC
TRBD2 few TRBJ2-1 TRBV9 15 CASSVGGGAYTEQFF TGTGCCAGCAGCGTAGGCGGGGGGGCGTACACTGAGCAGTTCTTC
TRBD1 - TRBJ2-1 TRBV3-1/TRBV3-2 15 CASSLPGQAINEQFF TGTGCCAGCAGCCTTCCGGGACAGGCTATCAATGAGCAGTTCTTC
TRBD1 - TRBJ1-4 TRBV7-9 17 CASSSRQQGGINEKLFF TGTGCCAGCAGCTCGAGACAACAGGGGGGAATTAATGAAAAACTGTTTTTT
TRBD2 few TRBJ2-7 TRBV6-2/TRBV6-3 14 CASSSSGGPYEQYF TGTGCCAGCAGTTCCTCGGGGGGGCCCTACGAGCAGTACTTC
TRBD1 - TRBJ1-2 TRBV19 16 CASSNIQGALKYGYTF TGTGCCAGTAGTAACATACAGGGGGCGCTTAAATATGGCTACACCTTC